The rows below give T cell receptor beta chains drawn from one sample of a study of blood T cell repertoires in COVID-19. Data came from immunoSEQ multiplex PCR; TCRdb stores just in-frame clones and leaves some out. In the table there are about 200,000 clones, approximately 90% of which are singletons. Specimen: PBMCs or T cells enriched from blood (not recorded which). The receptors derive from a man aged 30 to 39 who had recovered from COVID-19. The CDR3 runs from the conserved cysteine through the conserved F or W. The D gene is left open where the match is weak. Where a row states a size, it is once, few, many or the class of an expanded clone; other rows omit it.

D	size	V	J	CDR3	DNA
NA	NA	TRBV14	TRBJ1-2	CASSPLGTGGGFPYGYTF	TGTGCCAGCAGCCCCCTCGGAACGGGGGGCGGTTTCCCATATGGCTACACCTTC
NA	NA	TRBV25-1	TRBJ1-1	CASSELGPEAFF	TGTGCCAGCAGTGAGTTGGGCCCTGAAGCTTTCTTT
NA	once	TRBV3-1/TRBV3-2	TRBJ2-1	CASSQVVQSRSEQFF	TGTGCCAGCAGCCAAGTAGTACAGAGCCGCAGTGAGCAGTTCTTC
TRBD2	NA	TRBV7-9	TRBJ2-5	CASSLVSTGTSEETQYF	TGTGCCAGCAGCTTAGTGTCCACCGGGACTAGCGAAGAGACCCAGTACTTC
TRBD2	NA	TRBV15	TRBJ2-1	CATSTPSGASYNEQFF	TGTGCCACCAGCACCCCTAGCGGGGCCTCCTACAATGAGCAGTTCTTC
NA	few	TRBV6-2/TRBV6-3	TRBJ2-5	CASSHRAYSSPKETQYF	TGTGCCAGCAGTCATCGAGCCTACTCTTCTCCCAAAGAGACCCAGTACTTC
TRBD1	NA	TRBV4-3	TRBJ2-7	CASSRSLTGEYEQYF	TGCGCCAGCAGCCGCAGCTTGACAGGGGAATACGAGCAGTACTTC
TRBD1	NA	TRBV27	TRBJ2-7	CASSTQGAYEQYF	TGTGCCAGCAGCACACAGGGGGCCTACGAGCAGTACTTC
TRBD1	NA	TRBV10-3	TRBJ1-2	CAISSLDRREGYGYTF	TGTGCCATCAGTAGTCTGGACAGGCGAGAGGGCTATGGCTACACCTTC
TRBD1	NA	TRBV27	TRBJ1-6	CASSLRQGWGSPLHF	TGTGCCAGCAGTTTACGACAGGGGTGGGGCTCACCCCTCCACTTT
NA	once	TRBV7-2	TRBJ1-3	CASSGSSGNTIYF	TGTGCCAGCAGCGGCAGCTCTGGAAACACCATATATTTT
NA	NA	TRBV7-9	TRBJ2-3	CASSSPSLRDGTDTQYF	TGTGCCAGCAGCTCCCCGAGTTTGCGGGACGGGACAGATACGCAGTATTTT
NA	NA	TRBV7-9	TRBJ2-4	CASSLAQAGAKPAKNIQYF	TGTGCCAGCAGCTTAGCGCAGGCTGGGGCCAAGCCAGCCAAAAACATTCAGTACTTC
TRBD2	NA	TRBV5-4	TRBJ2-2	CASSLASGTGELFF	TGTGCCAGCAGCTTGGCTAGCGGGACCGGGGAGCTGTTTTTT
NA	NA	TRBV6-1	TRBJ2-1	CASSEQRGRGNNEQFF	TGTGCCAGCAGTGAACAAAGGGGCAGGGGCAACAATGAGCAGTTCTTC
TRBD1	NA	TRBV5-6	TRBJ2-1	CASSSLGQGSYNEQFF	TGTGCCAGCAGCTCGCTGGGACAGGGCTCCTACAATGAGCAGTTCTTC
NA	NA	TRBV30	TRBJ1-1	CAWSQGRDTEAFF	TGTGCCTGGAGTCAGGGGAGGGACACTGAAGCTTTCTTT
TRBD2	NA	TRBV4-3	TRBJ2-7	CASSLRLTGSGSHYYEQYF	TGCGCCAGCAGCCTCAGACTGACGGGTAGCGGGAGCCATTACTACGAGCAGTACTTC
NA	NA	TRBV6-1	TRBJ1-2	CASSESNAIGYGYTF	TGTGCCAGCAGTGAAAGTAATGCTATCGGGTATGGCTACACCTTC
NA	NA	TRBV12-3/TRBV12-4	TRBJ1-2	CASSLRGGYGYTF	TGTGCCAGCAGTTTGAGAGGGGGCTATGGCTACACCTTC